One sample yielded the 18 T cell receptor beta chains listed below, sequenced in a study of blood T cell repertoires in COVID-19. Libraries were prepared by immunoSEQ multiplex PCR; TCRdb keeps only in-frame clonotypes and omits some of them. Of some 350,000 clones listed, roughly 90% are singletons. Sequenced: peripheral blood. The receptor set was obtained from a woman younger than 45 with COVID-19, enrolled during active disease.

This clone was seen a single time. V and J are TRBV11-3 and TRBJ1-1; 8 bases map to TRBD1. V gave up 5 bases and J gave up 4 bases; unmatched junction bases: 3. Germline CDR1 SGHNT, CDR2 YENEEA. CDR3 length equals 13 residues. CDR3 sequence reads: CASSRQGTTEAFF. In DNA, the CDR3 is TGTGCCAGCAGCCGACAGGGGACCACTGAAGCTTTCTTT. Full variable domain (outside the CDR3, taken from reference TRBV11-3 and TRBJ1-1): EAGVVQSPRYKIIEKKQPVAFWCNPISGHNTLYWYLQNLGQGPELLIRYENEEAVDDSQLPKDRFSAERLKGVDSTLKIQPAELGDSAVYLCASSRQGTTEAFFGQGTRLTVV.

The V and J genes are TRBV5-1 and TRBJ2-3; 8 bases are a match to TRBD2. V trimming: 4 bases; J trimming: 5 bases; junction bases outside the gene matches: 3. Germline CDR1 reads SGHRS; CDR2 reads YFSETQ. This CDR3 spans 13 amino acids. The CDR3 nucleotides read TGCGCCAGCAGCGGGCGGGGGGTAGATACGCAGTATTTT. This encodes CASSGRGVDTQYF.

There are a few counts of this clone. The V and J genes are TRBV2 and TRBJ2-1, with D unclear. This CDR3 has 14 residues. V was cut by 7 bases and J by 0 bases, with 10 bases left in between. Per germline, CDR1 SNHLY and CDR2 FYNNEI. The CDR3 DNA follows: TGTGCCAGCAACAGAGATAGCTCCTACAATGAGCAGTTCTTC. Translation: CASNRDSSYNEQFF. The entire variable domain, with the rest obtained from reference TRBV2 and TRBJ2-1, is as follows: EPEVTQTPSHQVTQMGQEVILRCVPISNHLYFYWYRQILGQKVEFLVSFYNNEISEKSEIFDDQFSVERPDGSNFTLKIRSTKLEDSAMYFCASNRDSSYNEQFFGPGTRLTVL.

The V gene is TRBV15, the J gene TRBJ2-7; 7 bases fit TRBD2. Germline CDR1 LNHNV, CDR2 YYDKDF (reference sequence). Trimming at V came to 0 bases and at J to 7 bases, leaving 12 bases not matched to a gene. This CDR3 comprises 16 residues. For the CDR3, the DNA is TGTGCCACCAGCAGAGATCGGATTAGCGGGCCGGGGGAGCAGTACGTC. Translating gives CATSRDRISGPGEQYV.

This chain links TRBV27 with TRBJ1-5; no clear D gene. The CDR3 extends over 13 amino acids. Trimming took 4 bases from V and 6 from J, leaving 10 bases between them. Germline assignment: CDR1 MNHEY and CDR2 SMNVEV (reference sequence). For the CDR3, the DNA is TGTGCCAGCAGTTGGTCGGGAGGTCAGCCCCAGCATTTT. Its protein is CASSWSGGQPQHF.

The chain carries TRBV4-3 and TRBJ2-6, with 7 bases lining up with TRBD1. With 0 bases clipped from V and 4 bases from J, the junction kept 6 bases outside the gene matches. The CDR3 is made up of 17 amino acids. CDR1 and CDR2 from the germline V gene are LGHNA and YSLEER. DNA of the CDR3: TGCGCCAGCAGCCAAGATATTACAGGGGCGGGGGCCAACGTCCTGACTTTC. Protein sequence: CASSQDITGAGANVLTF.

CDR3 DNA sequence: TGCGCCAGCAGCTTGGAGGGGTCTGGTGCCGGGGAGCTGTTTTTT. Residues: CASSLEGSGAGELFF. The chain recombines TRBV5-1 with TRBJ2-2, with a tentative D call TRBD1 (5 bases). V lost 0 bases, J lost 6 bases, and 12 bases lay in between. Looked up from germline, CDR1 is SGHRS and CDR2 is YFSETQ. The CDR3 extends over 15 amino acids.

This sequence joins TRBV18 and TRBJ1-1, with 8 bases aligning to TRBD1. The junction had 6 bases not matched to a gene; V was cut back by 4 bases and J by 2 bases. Germline CDR1 KGHSH, CDR2 LQKENI. This CDR3 has 15 amino acids. CDR3 nucleotides: TGTGCCAGCTCACTTCGGGACAGGATCAACACTGAAGCTTTCTTT. This encodes CASSLRDRINTEAFF.

This chain uses TRBV6-2 or TRBV6-3 with TRBJ1-1, with unresolved D. Germline CDR1 MNHEY, CDR2 SVGEGT. The length of the CDR3 is 14 residues. Between the trimmed V and J ends, which lost 2 bases and 11 bases, there was a span of 18 bases. CDR3 sequence (DNA): TGTGCCAGCAGTTACGGGAGTGGCCCCCTGGAGGCTTTCTTT. Its protein is CASSYGSGPLEAFF.

The V call is TRBV18, the J call TRBJ1-1; the match to TRBD1 covers 7 bases. The CDR3 has 17 residues. V dropped 4 bases and J dropped 0; count of bases not matched to a gene: 11. Looked up from germline, CDR1 is KGHSH and CDR2 is LQKENI. DNA of the CDR3: TGTGCCAGCTCACTCCGACAGGGTCAAGGAGTGAACACTGAAGCTTTCTTT. This sequence encodes CASSLRQGQGVNTEAFF.

On this clone: This CDR3 is also generated by other DNA sequences in the sample. V is TRBV6-2 or TRBV6-3 and J is TRBJ1-2, with D unresolved. The length of the CDR3 is 13 residues. The V gene lost 2 bases and the J gene lost 0 bases, with 4 bases spanning the gap. Germline assignment: CDR1 MNHEY and CDR2 SVGEGT. The CDR3 nucleotides read TGTGCCAGCAGTTACGCAGCTAACTATGGCTACACCTTC. It translates to CASSYAANYGYTF.

The chain couples TRBV7-2 to TRBJ1-3; 7 positions agree with TRBD1. V shed 5 bases and J 4 bases; nucleotides not matched to a gene: 8. CDR1 is SGHTA, CDR2 FQGNSA, per germline. This CDR3 is 15 amino acids long. CDR3 nucleotides: TGTGCCAGCAGCCTTACGACAGGGCTGGGAAACACCATATATTTT. Translating it yields CASSLTTGLGNTIYF. Full variable domain (missing parts from reference TRBV7-2 and TRBJ1-3): GAGVSQSPSNKVTEKGKDVELRCDPISGHTALYWYRQSLGQGLEFLIYFQGNSAPDKSGLPSDRFSAERTGGSVSTLTIQRTQQEDSAVYLCASSLTTGLGNTIYFGEGSWLTVV.

A few counts support this clone. CDR3 loop: CASSTTLSHSPLHF. CDR3 in DNA: TGCGCCAGCAGCACGACCCTTAGCCATTCACCCCTCCACTTT. The J gene is TRBJ1-6, the V gene TRBV5-1; D unresolved. Looked up from germline, CDR1 is SGHRS and CDR2 is YFSETQ. CDR3 length: 14 residues. V lost 4 bases to trimming and J lost 8 bases, with 13 bases between them.

The chain combines TRBV2 with TRBJ2-7, with D maybe TRBD1 (6 bases). Per the germline V gene, CDR1 is SNHLY and CDR2 is FYNNEI. V was pared by 4 bases and J by 0 bases, with 16 bases between. CDR3 length equals 16 residues. The CDR3 here is CASSADGTTSSYEQYF. The DNA for the CDR3 is TGTGCCAGCAGTGCCGACGGGACAACTAGCTCCTACGAGCAGTACTTC.

This chain uses TRBV2 with TRBJ2-1; 13 nucleotides agree with TRBD2. CDR3 length: 16 amino acids. Germline V CDR1 and CDR2: SNHLY, FYNNEI. J gave up 4 bases and V 6 bases, and 6 bases lay outside the gene matches. The CDR3, as DNA: TGTGCCAGCAGACGACTAGCGGGAGGAGGGTACAATGAGCAGTTCTTC. Amino acids: CASRRLAGGGYNEQFF.

The chain has TRBV10-1 and TRBJ1-5; weak D call: TRBD1 (6 bases). From germline, CDR1 is WNHNN and CDR2 SYGVQD (reference sequence). CDR3 length: 12 amino acids. V was pared by 6 bases and J by 5 bases, with 8 bases between. The CDR3 protein is CASSRTDQPQHF. The CDR3, as DNA: TGCGCCAGCAGCCGGACAGATCAGCCCCAGCATTTT.

This chain links TRBV10-3 with TRBJ2-7; TRBD1 agrees at 8 bases. The V segment lost 6 bases and the J segment 3 bases; nucleotides outside the gene matches: 7. Germline CDR1 and CDR2: ENHRY and SYGVKD. This CDR3 has 14 amino acids. The CDR3 DNA is TGTGCCATCAGCGCCGGACAGGGAAACTACGAGCAGTACTTC. It is translated as CAISAGQGNYEQYF.

The rearrangement joins TRBV5-1 to TRBJ1-2; TRBD1 matches 8 bases. Germline lookup yields CDR1 SGHRS and CDR2 YFSETQ. The trim removed 1 base at V and 4 bases at J, leaving 9 bases unmatched. The CDR3 has 16 amino acids. The CDR3 DNA is TGCGCCAGCAGCTTGTCAACGGGACAGGCGATCTATGGCTACACCTTC. The encoded protein is CASSLSTGQAIYGYTF.